The 18 T cell receptor beta chains reported below all come from one sample, sequenced in a study of T cells in Graves' hyperthyroidism and ophthalmopathy. Regions amplified from RNA transcripts were the TCR beta CDR3 regions. The HTBI set primed first-round TCR CDR3 RT-PCR. TCRdb reprocessed the multiplex PCR reads via MiXCR and lists one record per CDR3 protein. This table holds 550,000 to 600,000 distinct CDR3 sequences, approximately 15% found once. The sequencing sample was made of blood. The receptor set was obtained from a woman aged 18-29 years with Graves' ophthalmopathy.

The chain has TRBV2 and TRBJ1-2, with TRBD1 matching 9 bases. Per germline, CDR1 SNHLY and CDR2 FYNNEI. There are 15 residues in the CDR3. With 6 bases clipped from V and 4 bases from J, the junction kept 9 bases outside the gene matches. The CDR3 loop reads CASSGGTGRGYGYTF. CDR3 coding DNA: TGTGCCAGCAGCGGGGGGACAGGGAGGGGCTATGGCTACACCTTC.

This clonotype has a count of ten or more. This chain links TRBV20-1 with TRBJ1-1; 11 nucleotides agree with TRBD1. The CDR3 runs to 14 residues. Trimming removed 3 bases from V and 3 bases from J; junction bases left unmatched: 3. The germline gives CDR1 DFQATT, CDR2 SNEGSKA (reference sequence). CDR3 protein: CSARGDRGYTEAFF. Here the CDR3 DNA reads TGCAGTGCTAGGGGGGACAGGGGGTACACTGAAGCTTTCTTT.

The chain couples TRBV30 to TRBJ2-7, with D perhaps matching TRBD1 (6 bases). The CDR3 consists of 14 residues. In germline, CDR1 is GTSNPN, CDR2 SVGIG (reference sequence). Trimming removed 2 bases at V and 0 bases at J, with 11 bases between. The CDR3 spells CAWSTGTHSYEQYF. CDR3 coding DNA: TGTGCCTGGAGTACCGGGACACACTCCTACGAGCAGTACTTC.

The chain has TRBV28 and TRBJ1-1; TRBD1 is a possible D gene (5 bases). V shed 1 base and J shed 6 bases, with 12 bases lying between them. CDR1 is MDHEN, CDR2 SYDVKM, per germline. The CDR3 extends over 14 amino acids. The CDR3 is CASSLSFGGAEAFF. The CDR3 DNA is TGTGCCAGCAGTTTATCGTTCGGGGGGGCTGAAGCTTTCTTT.

This clonotype was seen at least ten times. This chain connects TRBV7-2 to TRBJ2-7; D remains ambiguous. The CDR3 extends over 15 amino acids. V lost 5 bases to trimming and J lost 2 bases, with 16 bases between them. The V gene's germline CDR1 is SGHTA and CDR2 FQGNSA. In DNA, the CDR3 is TGTGCCAGCAGCACATCTGACCGATTAACCTACGAGCAGTACTTC. It is translated as CASSTSDRLTYEQYF.

The sample holds many counts of this clonotype. V gene TRBV7-2 combines with J gene TRBJ2-7; a weak D match, TRBD2 (6 bases). Germline CDR1 reads SGHTA; CDR2 reads FQGNSA. The CDR3 is made up of 15 amino acids. Between the trimmed V and J ends, which lost 5 bases and 0 bases, there was a span of 14 bases. The CDR3: CASSARDSASYEQYF. In DNA form, the CDR3 reads TGTGCCAGCAGCGCCCGGGACTCCGCCTCCTACGAGCAGTACTTC.

This clonotype was found a few times. Being one base from a much bigger clone, this may be a read error. This sequence joins TRBV2 and TRBJ2-1, with 12 bases that match TRBD2. The junction had 3 bases not matched to a gene; V was cut back by 0 bases and J by 12 bases. Per the germline V gene, CDR1 is SNHLY and CDR2 is FYNNEI. There are 14 residues in the CDR3. As DNA, the CDR3 is TGTGCCAGCAGTGAAGCACTAGCGGGGGGTGGGCAGTTCTTC. Protein product: CASSEALAGGGQFF.

This clonotype was picked up many times. The rearrangement joins TRBV7-8 to TRBJ2-5; D remains unclear. The CDR3 loop spans 15 amino acids. CDR1 and CDR2 from the germline V gene are SGHVS and FQNEAQ. V lost 4 bases to trimming and J lost 2 bases, with 14 bases between them. Written as DNA, the CDR3 is TGTGCCAGCAGCTCCCAGAGGCTCCCACAAGAGACCCAGTACTTC. Residues: CASSSQRLPQETQYF.

DNA of the CDR3: TGTGCCAGCAGCTTAGCGAGACTAGCGGCCTCCTACAATGAGCAGTTCTTC. It specifies CASSLARLAASYNEQFF. The genes are TRBV7-9 and TRBJ2-1; 9 bases are shared with TRBD2. From germline, CDR1 is SEHNR and CDR2 FQNEAQ (reference sequence). The CDR3 runs 17 residues. Unmatched junction bases numbered 3, after V lost 0 bases and J lost 0 bases.

The chain links TRBV19 to TRBJ2-1; 12 bases are a match to TRBD2. V was clipped by 7 bases and J by 7 bases; unmatched bases: 14. CDR1 and CDR2 from the germline V gene are LNHDA and SQIVND (reference sequence). The CDR3 has 17 residues. The CDR3 nucleotides are TGTGCCAGTACCCTCAGGACTAGCGGGATAGCAAGGAATGAGCAGTTCTTC. Translation gives CASTLRTSGIARNEQFF.

This clonotype was counted many times. The rearrangement links TRBV24-1 to TRBJ1-1, with D possibly being TRBD1 (5 bases). With 3 bases removed from V and 1 base from J, the gap between germline ends came to 17 bases. Germline values: CDR1 KGHDR, CDR2 SFDVKD. This CDR3 is 17 amino acids long. The CDR3 sequence: CATSDGRAGGANTEAFF. CDR3 coding DNA: TGTGCCACCAGTGATGGTCGGGCGGGGGGTGCGAACACTGAAGCTTTCTTT.

This clonotype was observed a few times. A read error may produce the germline difference seen at one junction end. The CDR3 here is CAWRLGSQGTNTEALF. Written as DNA, the CDR3 is TGTGCCTGGAGGCTCGGGTCCCAGGGAACGAACACTGAAGCTCTCTTT. This chain uses TRBV30 with TRBJ1-1; weak D call: TRBD1 (5 bases). The V gene's germline CDR1 is GTSNPN and CDR2 SVGIG (reference sequence). The CDR3 spans 16 residues.

At least ten counts were recorded for this clonotype. The chain has TRBV18 and TRBJ2-1; possibly TRBD2 for D (5 bases). V was clipped by 3 bases and J by 12 bases, with 9 bases between them. The CDR3 length is 11 residues. Germline lookup yields CDR1 KGHSH and CDR2 LQKENI. CDR3 sequence: CASSPGLAQFF. The DNA of the CDR3 is TGTGCCAGCTCACCGGGCCTAGCGCAGTTCTTC.

The sample holds a few counts of this clonotype. This chain connects TRBV19 to TRBJ2-3; D tentatively fits TRBD1 or TRBD2 (5 bases each). The ends were cut back, 4 bases at V and 5 bases at J, with 13 bases in the middle. The CDR3 extends over 14 amino acids. The germline gives CDR1 LNHDA, CDR2 SQIVND (reference sequence). The CDR3 bases are TGTGCCAGTAGTAGGGGCGGGCCGGAAGATACGCAGTATTTT. The encoded protein is CASSRGGPEDTQYF.

The J gene is TRBJ1-6, the V gene TRBV5-1; TRBD1 is a possible D gene (6 bases). Per the germline V gene, CDR1 is SGHRS and CDR2 is YFSETQ. The V gene lost 4 bases and the J gene lost 8 bases, with 10 bases spanning the gap. The CDR3 contains 13 residues. The CDR3, as DNA: TGCGCCAGCAGCGCCTCAGGGGATTCACCCCTCCACTTT. This translates into CASSASGDSPLHF. Full variable domain (missing parts from reference TRBV5-1 and TRBJ1-6): KAGVTQTPRYLIKTRGQQVTLSCSPISGHRSVSWYQQTPGQGLQFLFEYFSETQRNKGNFPGRFSGRQFSNSRSEMNVSTLELGDSALYLCASSASGDSPLHFGNGTRLTVT.

This clonotype was counted between two and nine times. The chain uses TRBV6-4 and TRBJ1-1, with a weak D call TRBD1 (5 bases). The V and J ends lost 7 bases and 1 base respectively, with 13 bases between them. The CDR3 is 14 amino acids. Germline CDR1 reads MRHNA; CDR2 reads SNTAGT. The CDR3 region is CASKPGPANTEAFF. The CDR3 DNA follows: TGTGCCAGCAAACCGGGACCCGCGAACACTGAAGCTTTCTTT.

This clonotype was seen only a few times. This chain connects TRBV18 to TRBJ2-7; 7 nucleotides agree with TRBD1. Losses at the gene ends were 3 bases for V and 7 bases for J; bases not matched to a gene: 12. Germline V gives CDR1 KGHSH, CDR2 LQKENI. The CDR3 extends over 15 amino acids. Here the CDR3 DNA reads TGTGCCAGCTCACCTCCTTTACAGGGGAGTGGAGAGCAGTACTTC. Its protein is CASSPPLQGSGEQYF.

Comments on this clonotype: This may come from a read error, since a much larger clone is one base off. The rearrangement joins TRBV13 to TRBJ2-7; TRBD2 aligns across 7 bases. CDR1 is PRHDT, CDR2 FYEKMQ, per germline (reference sequence). This CDR3 contains 13 residues. V lost 5 bases and J lost 3; bases outside the gene matches: 4. The CDR3 DNA reads TGTGCCAGCAGCCCTGGGGGGGACTACGAGCAGTACTTC. Protein sequence: CASSPGGDYEQYF.